This T cell receptor beta chain was observed in a study of cytomegalovirus exposure and HLA in healthy donors. Findings and caveats of the study: Analysis was performed later, and it showed HLA-associated TCR beta chains to be more clonally expanded than equally common others.

Trimming left V 7 bases short and J 9 bases short, with 18 bases between. CDR3 length: 13 amino acids. CDR1 MNHEY and CDR2 SVGAGI come from the germline V gene. This clone has a handful of counts. Antigen specificity is unknown. The study ran its PCR with 60 Vbeta and 13 Jbeta primers. The data were produced by immunoSEQ multiplex PCR, yet TCRdb's version contains in-frame clones alone and is incomplete. The top ten clones hold less than 6% of a sample with 110,000 or so clones, 70% to 80% of them seen once. The chain carries TRBV6-5 and TRBJ2-5; maybe TRBD2 (6 bases). The specimen was PBMCs. The TCR was taken from a woman in her thirties in good health and CMV-seropositive. The CDR3 bases are TGTGCCAGCACCTCGGGGGTATTTGCGGCCCAGTACTTC. Translated: CASTSGVFAAQYF.